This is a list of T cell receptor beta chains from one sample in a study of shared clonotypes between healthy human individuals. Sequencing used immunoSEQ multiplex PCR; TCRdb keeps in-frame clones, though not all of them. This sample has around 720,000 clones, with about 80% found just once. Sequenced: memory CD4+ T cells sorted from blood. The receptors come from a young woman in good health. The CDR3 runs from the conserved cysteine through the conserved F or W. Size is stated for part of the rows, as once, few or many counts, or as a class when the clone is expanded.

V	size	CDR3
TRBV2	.	CASNRQGAFGYGYTF
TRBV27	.	CASKRTGGNQPQHF
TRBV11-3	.	CASSLGGSYNEQFF
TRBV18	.	CASSPMDGTEAFF
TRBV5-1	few	CASSGTIGELFF
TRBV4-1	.	CASSQAGRWYGYTF
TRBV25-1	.	CASSERLVGGYTF
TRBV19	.	CASSPRDSLAETYEQYF
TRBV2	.	CASSEWGQSNQPQHF
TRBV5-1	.	CASSLGQGASTDTQYF
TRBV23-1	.	CASSRAGDYEQYF
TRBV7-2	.	CASSLGVSGANVLTF
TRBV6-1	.	CASNPGQGSYEQYF
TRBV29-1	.	CSVEAQQLSGNTIYF
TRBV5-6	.	CASSLYGGTSSYEQYF
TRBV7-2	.	CASSLRFTGELFF
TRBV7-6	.	CASSTQGWGETQYF
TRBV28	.	CASSLPGTKTTEQYF
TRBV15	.	CATSRKGRREQSPQHF
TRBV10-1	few	CASSESGSAARKYF
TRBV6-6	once	CASSTGGRVNEQFF
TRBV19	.	CASSPPGSNEKLFF
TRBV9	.	CASSGGQIPTNEKLFF
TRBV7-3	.	CASSLFQGAVMGEQYF
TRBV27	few	CASSPRQGAGTEAFF
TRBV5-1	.	CASSLVGQPSTDTQYF
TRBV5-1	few	CASLSGSGTDTQYF
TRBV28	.	CASSGGRINQPQHF
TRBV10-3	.	CAITRELNYGYTF
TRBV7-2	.	CASSLGVQPQHF
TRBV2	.	CASSEGTSGESLAKNIQYF
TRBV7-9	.	CASSLAGGKNEQFF
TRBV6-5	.	CASTGPAVGDEQFF
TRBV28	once	CASKGEGRIDEQYF
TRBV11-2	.	CASSPHEGGYTF
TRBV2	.	CASSEGNRGNEQFF
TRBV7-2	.	CASSLDRAADTQYF
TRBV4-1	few	CASSQDVAGSSGYTF